This T cell receptor beta chain derives from a study of T cells in localized non-small cell lung cancer. Study conclusions and caveats: Longer survival (overall) was linked to higher T cell density in blood. Compared with tumor, uninvolved adjacent lung displayed greater T cell clonality, ranking highest overall. Adjacent lung had a median about 60 of the 100 largest tumor clones.

As regards this clone: Its specificity is unknown.

Here immunoSEQ multiplex PCR was the method, and the copy in TCRdb shows in-frame clones only, minus some. The repertoire holds nearly 2,000 clones, with about 22% as singletons. With V trimmed by 2 bases and J by 4 bases, 4 bases remained unmatched. CDR1 and CDR2 from the germline V gene are SGDLS and YYNGEE. The CDR3 is 14 residues long. The TCR originated in a woman between 40 and 69 years old with stage I lung adenocarcinoma. The starting material was lung tumor tissue, obtained before any cancer treatment. V and J are TRBV9 and TRBJ2-7, with 9 bases that match TRBD2. This chain's CDR3 is CASSVGSGGYEQYF. CDR3 DNA: TGTGCCAGCAGCGTCGGTAGCGGGGGTTACGAGCAGTACTTC.